These T cell receptor beta chains were read from a single sample in a study of T cell responses to AZD1222 COVID-19 vaccine. The repertoire was sequenced with immunoSEQ multiplex PCR; TCRdb's copy has only in-frame clones and lacks some. This table holds 100,000 to 140,000 clones, 70% to 90% found once. The sequencing used peripheral blood, collected 28 days after the second AZD1222 dose. The receptors derive from an adult who received the AZD1222 COVID-19 vaccine. The CDR3 runs from the conserved cysteine through the conserved F or W. D genes are given only for firm matches. Some rows have no size entry. The others give once, few or many, or a class for an expanded clone.

d_gene	abundance	v_gene	j_gene	CDR3nt	CDR3aa
TRBD1	-	TRBV9	TRBJ1-4	TGTGCCAGCAGCACCTGGACAGGGGGAAATGAAAAACTGTTTTTT	CASSTWTGGNEKLFF
TRBD1	-	TRBV19	TRBJ1-5	TGTGCCAGTAGTATCCTTGGACAGGGGAGCAATCAGCCCCAGCATTTT	CASSILGQGSNQPQHF
-	-	TRBV18	TRBJ2-7	TGTGCCAGCTCAACTGGCTACGAGCAGTACTTC	CASSTGYEQYF
TRBD2	-	TRBV6-2/TRBV6-3	TRBJ2-7	TGTGCCAGCAGTTCCCTGACTAGCGGGACCTACGAGCAGTACTTC	CASSSLTSGTYEQYF
-	few	TRBV6-1	TRBJ1-6	TGTGCCAGCAGTGAAGCCGGCACTAATTCACCCCTCCACTTT	CASSEAGTNSPLHF
TRBD1	-	TRBV28	TRBJ2-6	TGTGCCAGCAGTACAGGGGGAGCCTCATTAGTCCTGACTTTC	CASSTGGASLVLTF
TRBD1	-	TRBV4-1	TRBJ1-5	TGCGCCAGCAGCCAAGATTGGCCGCCCCCCGTGACAGGGAAGGATCAGCCCCAGCATTTT	CASSQDWPPPVTGKDQPQHF
-	-	TRBV28	TRBJ1-1	TGTGCCAGCAGTCTATTAGGCACTGAAGCTTTCTTT	CASSLLGTEAFF
-	-	TRBV7-9	TRBJ1-6	TGTGCCAGCAGCTTCCTCAACCAGGGGTACAATTCACCCCTCCACTTT	CASSFLNQGYNSPLHF
-	-	TRBV19	TRBJ2-3	TGTGCCAGTAGTGGCGAGGCTCTACGACCAGATACGCAGTATTTT	CASSGEALRPDTQYF
-	-	TRBV5-1	TRBJ1-1	TGCGCCAGCAGCTTGGAGCCGGGCAACACTGAAGCTTTCTTT	CASSLEPGNTEAFF
-	-	TRBV28	TRBJ1-5	TGTGCCAGCAGTTTACCAGCGGATCAGCCCCAGCATTTT	CASSLPADQPQHF
TRBD1	-	TRBV6-5	TRBJ1-1	TGTGCCAGCAGTTACTCCGGACAGGGAAGCCTTGAAGCTTTCTTT	CASSYSGQGSLEAFF